Following are 15 T cell receptor beta chains from one sample sequenced in a study of T cells in Graves' hyperthyroidism and ophthalmopathy. Authors of the study amplified TCR beta CDR3 regions from RNA transcripts. TCR CDR3 underwent first-round RT-PCR with the HTBI primer set. TCRdb re-called the multiplex PCR reads through MiXCR, storing one row per CDR3 protein. The repertoire holds around 600,000 distinct CDR3 sequences, 14% seen once, with around 12% in the top ten. The sequenced material came from blood. These receptors were taken from a woman between 45 and 60 years old with Graves' ophthalmopathy.

This clonotype was recorded at least ten times. The chain has TRBV6-2 or TRBV6-3 and TRBJ2-7; 10 bases are a match to TRBD2. The CDR3 consists of 14 residues. Trimming cost V 6 bases and J 3 bases; bases outside gene matches: 5. Germline CDR1 and CDR2: MNHEY and SVGEGT. CDR3 region: CASSTRTSGYEQYF. CDR3 DNA: TGTGCCAGCAGCACCCGGACTAGCGGCTACGAGCAGTACTTC.

This clonotype occurred many times. The chain uses TRBV7-2 and TRBJ1-4; 8 bases line up with TRBD1. The CDR3 totals 15 residues. V dropped 1 base and J dropped 7; count of bases not matched to a gene: 5. CDR1 and CDR2 (germline): SGHTA, FQGNSA. In DNA, the CDR3 is TGTGCCAGCAGCTTAGGGACAGGGAGATTTGAAAAACTGTTTTTT. Its protein is CASSLGTGRFEKLFF.

This clonotype showed up just a few times. The J gene is TRBJ2-3, the V gene TRBV5-1; a weak D match, TRBD2 (6 bases). Trimming pared 2 bases from V and 5 bases from J, leaving 9 bases between. Per germline, CDR1 SGHRS and CDR2 YFSETQ. CDR3 length: 13 residues. CDR3 residues: CASSFAGRDTQYF. CDR3 DNA: TGCGCCAGCAGCTTCGCGGGACGAGATACGCAGTATTTT.

The CDR3 coding sequence is TGTGCCAGCAGCCCCACTACCGGGGCCGTCGATGAGCAGTTCTTC. Amino acid sequence: CASSPTTGAVDEQFF. V is TRBV7-3 and J is TRBJ2-1; TRBD1 or TRBD2 may be the D gene (5 bases each). CDR3 length: 15 residues. The germline V gene encodes CDR1 SGHTA and CDR2 FQGTGA. V was pared by 5 bases and J by 8 bases, with 19 bases between.

This clonotype was seen many times. This chain connects TRBV24-1 to TRBJ2-2, with a tentative D call TRBD1 (5 bases). This CDR3 region has 17 residues. The V gene lost 5 bases and the J gene lost 6 bases, with 21 bases spanning the gap. Germline V lookup: CDR1 KGHDR, CDR2 SFDVKD. The chain's CDR3 is CATSAMETANMAGELFF. CDR3 bases: TGTGCCACCAGTGCCATGGAGACAGCGAACATGGCCGGGGAGCTGTTTTTT.

The table lists this clonotype with many counts. The chain links TRBV10-3 to TRBJ1-1; TRBD1 aligns across 8 bases. Looked up from germline, CDR1 is ENHRY and CDR2 is SYGVKD. V shed 3 bases and J 5 bases; nucleotides not matched to a gene: 8. This CDR3 is 15 amino acids long. The CDR3 DNA reads as TGTGCCATCAGTGAACCAGACAGGGGTGGGACTGAAGCTTTCTTT. Its protein product is CAISEPDRGGTEAFF.

This clonotype showed up just a few times. The V gene is TRBV10-3, the J gene TRBJ2-1; possible D gene TRBD1, 6 bases. Germline V gene sequence: CDR1 ENHRY, CDR2 SYGVKD. V was cut by 3 bases and J by 3 bases, with 15 bases left in between. The CDR3 loop spans 16 amino acids. In DNA form, the CDR3 reads TGTGCCATCAGTGAACCCGGACAGAATCTCTACAATGAGCAGTTCTTC. It specifies CAISEPGQNLYNEQFF.

The chain recombines TRBV27 with TRBJ1-4, with 9 positions matching TRBD1. The CDR3 length is 18 residues. J gave up 4 bases and V 1 base, and 10 bases lay outside the gene matches. The germline CDR1 and CDR2 sequences are MNHEY and SMNVEV (reference sequence). CDR3 in DNA: TGTGCCAGCAGTTTATATTCAACAGGGGGCTGGAATAATGAAAAACTGTTTTTT. This codes for CASSLYSTGGWNNEKLFF.

This clonotype was seen repeatedly, ten times or more. CDR3 nucleotides: TGTGCCAGCTCACCTCACCCTCCTGATGAAAAACTGTTTTTT. Translation: CASSPHPPDEKLFF. This rearrangement joins TRBV18 to TRBJ1-4, with D unclear. Per the germline V gene, CDR1 is KGHSH and CDR2 is LQKENI. Trimming stripped 3 bases from V and 6 bases from J, with 11 bases between. The CDR3 has 14 residues.

This clonotype was detected a few times. This chain connects TRBV20-1 to TRBJ2-7; D is undetermined. Trimming pared 0 bases from V and 2 bases from J, leaving 14 bases between. Germline-derived CDR1 and CDR2 are DFQATT and SNEGSKA (reference sequence). The CDR3 length is 15 residues. CDR3 sequence reads: CSAREAGPPTYEQYF. Here the CDR3 DNA reads TGCAGTGCTAGAGAAGCCGGGCCTCCTACCTACGAGCAGTACTTC.

This clonotype was seen a single time. The chain couples TRBV29-1 to TRBJ1-1, with D uncertain. This CDR3 contains 12 residues. The V end was cut by 5 bases, the J end by 1 base, with 8 bases between. The germline V gene encodes CDR1 SQVTM and CDR2 ANQGSEA. The CDR3 region is CSVLAQNTEAFF. CDR3 bases: TGCAGCGTTCTCGCACAGAACACTGAAGCTTTCTTT.

This clonotype occurred many times. The chain joins TRBV18 to TRBJ1-5; D gene ambiguous. The CDR3 runs to 13 residues. Trimming took off 6 bases at V and 10 bases at J, with 16 bases between the two ends. Germline CDR1 and CDR2: KGHSH and LQKENI. The CDR3 here is CASSETAANPQHF. Here the CDR3 DNA reads TGTGCCAGCTCCGAAACGGCGGCTAATCCCCAGCATTTT.

Remarks on this clonotype: One end of the junction varies from germline; a read error may be responsible. The chain uses TRBV28 and TRBJ2-2; perhaps TRBD1 as D (6 bases). This CDR3 region has 17 residues. Germline CDR1 reads MDHEN; CDR2 reads SYDVKM. Here the CDR3 reads CASSPNLGAADTGELSF. Here the CDR3 DNA reads TGTGCCAGCAGTCCCAATCTGGGGGCGGCGGACACCGGGGAGCTGTCTTTT. Combining the CDR3 with reference TRBV28 and TRBJ2-2 gives the whole variable domain DVKVTQSSRYLVKRTGEKVFLECVQDMDHENMFWYRQDPGLGLRLIYFSYDVKMKEKGDIPEGYSVSREKKERFSLILESASTNQTSMYLCASSPNLGAADTGELSFGEGSRLTVL.

This clonotype appeared many times. The genes are TRBV27 and TRBJ2-1; D possibly corresponds to TRBD2 (5 bases). This CDR3 has 14 residues. V shed 6 bases and J shed 6 bases, with 15 bases lying between them. Germline V gene data show CDR1 as MNHEY and CDR2 as SMNVEV (reference sequence). The CDR3 reads CASRPPGGFNEQFF. Here the CDR3 DNA reads TGTGCCAGCAGACCCCCAGGCGGGTTCAATGAGCAGTTCTTC.

J is TRBJ2-1 and V is TRBV6-2 or TRBV6-3, with TRBD2 identical over 9 bases. J lost 1 base, V lost 0 bases, and 4 bases had no gene match. Germline V CDR1 and CDR2: MNHEY, SVGEGT. The CDR3 has 17 residues. The CDR3 coding sequence is TGTGCCAGCAGTTACTCCGGACTAGCGAGTTCCTACAATGAGCAGTTCTTC. It yields the protein CASSYSGLASSYNEQFF.